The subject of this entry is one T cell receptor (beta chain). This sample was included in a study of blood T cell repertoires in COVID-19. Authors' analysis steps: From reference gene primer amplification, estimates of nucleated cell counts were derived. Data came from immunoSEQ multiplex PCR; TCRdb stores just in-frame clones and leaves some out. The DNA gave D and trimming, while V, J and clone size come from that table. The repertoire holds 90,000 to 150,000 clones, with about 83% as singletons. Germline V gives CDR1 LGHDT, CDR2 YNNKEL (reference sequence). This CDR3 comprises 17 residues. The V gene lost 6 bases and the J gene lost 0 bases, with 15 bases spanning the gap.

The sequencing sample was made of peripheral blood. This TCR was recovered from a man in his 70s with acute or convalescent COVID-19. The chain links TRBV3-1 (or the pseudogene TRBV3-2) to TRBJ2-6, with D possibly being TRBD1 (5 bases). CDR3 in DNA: TGTGCCAGCAGTTATACCCGGACACCCTCTGGGGCCAACGTCCTGACTTTC. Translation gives CASSYTRTPSGANVLTF.